The 28 T cell receptor beta chains reported below all come from one sample, sequenced in a study of blood T cell repertoires in COVID-19. The table came from immunoSEQ multiplex PCR; TCRdb's copy has only in-frame clones and leaves some out. The sample lists some 49,000 clones, around four fifths seen once, with around 2.7% in the top ten. Input material: peripheral blood. The receptors come from a woman aged 60-70 years with acute or convalescent COVID-19.

The chain is built from TRBV5-4 and TRBJ2-2; 7 nucleotides line up with TRBD2. J lost 3 bases, V lost 0 bases, and 5 bases had no gene match. The germline V gene has CDR1 SGHNT and CDR2 YYREEE (reference sequence). CDR3 length equals 16 residues. As DNA, the CDR3 is TGTGCCAGCAGCTTGGGGACTAGTCGCGACACCGGGGAGCTGTTTTTT. Amino acid sequence: CASSLGTSRDTGELFF.

The gene calls are TRBV5-4 and TRBJ1-2; no definite D call. V was clipped by 0 bases and J by 6 bases, with 12 bases between them. This CDR3 has 14 amino acids. Germline values: CDR1 SGHNT, CDR2 YYREEE (reference sequence). As DNA, the CDR3 is TGTGCCAGCAGCTTGGTGGGCCGGCCCCATGGCTACACCTTC. Residues: CASSLVGRPHGYTF. The entire variable domain, with the rest obtained from reference TRBV5-4 and TRBJ1-2, is as follows: ETGVTQSPTHLIKTRGQQVTLRCSSQSGHNTVSWYQQALGQGPQFIFQYYREEENGRGNFPPRFSGLQFPNYSSELNVNALELDDSALYLCASSLVGRPHGYTFGSGTRLTVV.

The rearrangement links TRBV2 to TRBJ1-5; D is unresolved. Germline V gives CDR1 SNHLY, CDR2 FYNNEI. CDR3 length: 14 amino acids. V was cut by 6 bases and J by 2 bases, with 11 bases left in between. The CDR3 loop is CASRSTGGNQPQHF. The CDR3 DNA reads TGTGCCAGCAGATCTACCGGAGGCAATCAGCCCCAGCATTTT.

This chain links TRBV7-8 with TRBJ2-2; the match to TRBD1 covers 7 bases. This CDR3 region has 15 residues. V shed 10 bases and J 2 bases; nucleotides not matched to a gene: 10. Germline V gene data show CDR1 as SGHVS and CDR2 as FQNEAQ. The CDR3 is CATGIGTVNTGELFF. In DNA, the CDR3 is TGTGCCACCGGAATCGGGACAGTTAACACCGGGGAGCTGTTTTTT. The whole variable domain, remainder taken from reference TRBV7-8 and TRBJ2-2, is GAGVSQSPRYKVAKRGQDVALRCDPISGHVSLFWYQQALGQGPEFLTYFQNEAQLDKSGLPSDRFFAERPEGSVSTLKIQRTQQEDSAVYLCATGIGTVNTGELFFGEGSRLTVL.

The chain has TRBV9 and TRBJ1-3; the D gene is possibly TRBD1 (6 bases). The germline V gene encodes CDR1 SGDLS and CDR2 YYNGEE. CDR3 size: 12 residues. V lost 6 bases, J lost 2 bases, and 6 bases lay in between. This CDR3 reads CASKGAGNTIYF. The DNA for the CDR3 is TGTGCCAGCAAGGGGGCTGGAAACACCATATATTTT. The complete variable domain, with remaining parts taken from reference TRBV9 and TRBJ1-3, reads DSGVTQTPKHLITATGQRVTLRCSPRSGDLSVYWYQQSLDQGLQFLIQYYNGEERAKGNILERFSAQQFPDLHSELNLSSLELGDSALYFCASKGAGNTIYFGEGSWLTVV.

The chain links TRBV27 to TRBJ2-4; 14 bases line up with TRBD2. Germline V gene data show CDR1 as MNHEY and CDR2 as SMNVEV (reference sequence). The V gene end was trimmed by 2 bases and the J gene end by 5 bases; junction bases not matched to a gene: 2. This CDR3 comprises 16 residues. CDR3 in amino acids: CASSLGLAGGQNIQYF. The CDR3 DNA sequence: TGTGCCAGCAGTTTAGGACTAGCGGGAGGACAAAACATTCAGTACTTC.

The chain employs TRBV19 and TRBJ1-5; no firm D call. V gave up 5 bases and J gave up 7 bases, with 9 bases separating them. CDR3 length equals 12 residues. Per germline, CDR1 LNHDA and CDR2 SQIVND (reference sequence). The CDR3 DNA is TGTGCCAGTAGTCTTCTTCGGCAGCCCCAGCATTTT. Its translation is CASSLLRQPQHF.

V and J are TRBV3-1 (or the pseudogene TRBV3-2) and TRBJ1-3, with 7 bases identical to TRBD1. This CDR3 comprises 16 residues. The germline V gene has CDR1 LGHDT and CDR2 YNNKEL (reference sequence). V was clipped by 3 bases and J by 4 bases; unmatched bases: 9. DNA of the CDR3: TGTGCCAGCAGCCATCGACCTGACAGGGCCGGAAACACCATATATTTT. It is translated as CASSHRPDRAGNTIYF.

The chain uses TRBV30 and TRBJ1-2, with 7 bases aligning to TRBD1. V lost 2 bases, J lost 3 bases, and 6 bases stayed unmatched. The length of the CDR3 is 14 residues. Germline V gene data show CDR1 as GTSNPN and CDR2 as SVGIG (reference sequence). The CDR3 bases are TGTGCCTGGAGTATGGGACAGCAACACTATGGCTACACCTTC. Amino acids: CAWSMGQQHYGYTF.

The chain combines TRBV10-1 with TRBJ1-6; TRBD1 agrees at 7 bases. The CDR3 extends over 17 amino acids. Germline values: CDR1 WNHNN, CDR2 SYGVQD (reference sequence). The V segment lost 0 bases and the J segment 9 bases; nucleotides outside the gene matches: 11. CDR3 nucleotide sequence: TGCGCCAGCAGTGAGTCGGCAGTAGAGGGGGCCGTTTCACCCCTCCACTTT. Its translation is CASSESAVEGAVSPLHF.

The chain recombines TRBV27 with TRBJ1-4; TRBD1 matches 8 bases. Germline V lookup: CDR1 MNHEY, CDR2 SMNVEV (reference sequence). V was pared by 7 bases and J by 0 bases, with 13 bases of the junction left unmatched. CDR3 length equals 18 residues. The CDR3 DNA follows: TGTGCCAGCACTCTCACAGGGGGGACGGAGTCAACTAATGAAAAACTGTTTTTT. Residues: CASTLTGGTESTNEKLFF.

This chain connects TRBV28 to TRBJ1-2; tentatively, D is TRBD1 (5 bases). With 10 bases removed from V and 2 bases from J, the gap between germline ends came to 14 bases. The CDR3 loop spans 13 amino acids. The germline V gene has CDR1 MDHEN and CDR2 SYDVKM. In DNA form, the CDR3 reads TGTGCCATACAAAACAGGAGAAACTATGGCTACACCTTC. It yields the protein CAIQNRRNYGYTF.

The rearrangement uses TRBV30 and TRBJ1-1; 7 nucleotides line up with TRBD1. Germline-derived CDR1 and CDR2 are GTSNPN and SVGIG (reference sequence). The V segment lost 2 bases and the J segment 2 bases; nucleotides outside the gene matches: 5. This CDR3 is 14 amino acids long. CDR3 coding DNA: TGTGCCTGGAGTTTGGGGACAGCTAACACTGAAGCTTTCTTT. It encodes CAWSLGTANTEAFF.

A single count supports this clone. The rearrangement joins TRBV7-8 to TRBJ2-2, with TRBD1 as a possible D gene (6 bases). V was trimmed by 1 base and J by 0 bases, leaving 12 bases between them. The CDR3 has 17 residues. Germline V CDR1 and CDR2: SGHVS, FQNEAQ. This CDR3 reads CASSLVGQTSNTGELFF. For the CDR3, the DNA is TGTGCCAGCAGCTTAGTAGGACAGACATCGAACACCGGGGAGCTGTTTTTT.

V is TRBV4-1 and J is TRBJ1-4; D is undetermined. The CDR3 sequence is 17 residues long. Per germline, CDR1 MGHRA and CDR2 YSYEKL. The V gene lost 1 base and the J gene lost 8 bases, with 20 bases spanning the gap. The CDR3 protein is CASSQAIFLQQLEKLFF. The CDR3 DNA sequence: TGCGCCAGCAGCCAAGCAATCTTCTTGCAACAATTAGAAAAACTGTTTTTT.

This clone was seen a few times. The rearrangement uses TRBV13 and TRBJ2-1; 10 bases agree with TRBD1. Germline assignment: CDR1 PRHDT and CDR2 FYEKMQ (reference sequence). The CDR3 contains 14 residues. Trimming removed 5 bases from V and 6 bases from J; junction bases left unmatched: 4. CDR3 DNA sequence: TGTGCCAGCAGCCACCGGACAGGGGGCAATGAGCAGTTCTTC. This translates into CASSHRTGGNEQFF.

This rearrangement joins TRBV30 to TRBJ1-5, with D possibly being TRBD1 (6 bases). V was pared by 0 bases and J by 2 bases, with 14 bases between. This CDR3 contains 16 residues. Germline CDR1 and CDR2: GTSNPN and SVGIG (reference sequence). CDR3 nucleotides: TGTGCCTGGAGTGTCTGGGACAAGCTAGGCAATCAGCCCCAGCATTTT. Protein sequence: CAWSVWDKLGNQPQHF.

Only a few counts were recorded for this clone. The CDR3, as DNA: TGCGCCAGCAGCCAGAGGGAATTCTCTGGAAACACCATATATTTT. This sequence encodes CASSQREFSGNTIYF. The chain recombines TRBV4-1 with TRBJ1-3; D gene ambiguous. CDR1 is MGHRA, CDR2 YSYEKL, per germline. This CDR3 region has 15 residues. V lost 3 bases, J lost 0 bases, and 9 bases lay in between.

V gene TRBV18 combines with J gene TRBJ1-6; D unclear. CDR3 length: 17 residues. Looked up from germline, CDR1 is KGHSH and CDR2 is LQKENI. The V gene lost 4 bases and the J gene lost 0 bases, with 13 bases spanning the gap. CDR3: CASSRGVGSSYNSPLHF. In DNA, the CDR3 is TGTGCCAGCTCACGCGGCGTCGGGAGCTCCTATAATTCACCCCTCCACTTT.

The V call is TRBV7-7, the J call TRBJ2-3; 11 bases agree with TRBD2. Looked up from germline, CDR1 is SSHAT and CDR2 is FNYEAQ (reference sequence). This CDR3 contains 17 residues. The ends lost 5 bases at V and 1 base at J; junction bases unmatched: 8. CDR3 amino acids: CASSPGVLAGGTDTQYF. In DNA form, the CDR3 reads TGTGCCAGCAGCCCAGGGGTACTAGCGGGAGGCACAGATACGCAGTATTTT.

V gene TRBV5-1 combines with J gene TRBJ2-1, with a weak D call TRBD1 (5 bases). Trimming stripped 1 base from V and 2 bases from J, with 13 bases between. Germline V lookup: CDR1 SGHRS, CDR2 YFSETQ. The CDR3 sequence is 16 residues long. CDR3 region: CASSLNDRLPYNEQFF. DNA of the CDR3: TGCGCCAGCAGCTTGAACGACAGACTTCCCTACAATGAGCAGTTCTTC.

In its sample, this clone was seen a few times. V gene TRBV5-1 combines with J gene TRBJ1-4; 8 positions match TRBD1. J was trimmed by 0 bases and V by 4 bases; bases with no gene match: 17. Germline values: CDR1 SGHRS, CDR2 YFSETQ. The CDR3 loop spans 20 amino acids. CDR3 protein: CASSDGQGKPERATNEKLFF. DNA for the CDR3: TGCGCCAGCAGCGATGGACAGGGAAAACCCGAAAGAGCAACTAATGAAAAACTGTTTTTT.

The rearrangement joins TRBV4-2 to TRBJ2-5, with 11 bases identical to TRBD2. This CDR3 has 17 residues. The germline V gene encodes CDR1 LGHNA and CDR2 YNFKEQ. Trimming removed 2 bases from V and 5 bases from J; junction bases left unmatched: 10. The CDR3 sequence: CASSQPGLADFSETQYF. The CDR3 DNA sequence: TGTGCCAGCAGCCAACCGGGACTAGCGGATTTTTCGGAGACCCAGTACTTC.

The chain joins TRBV15 to TRBJ1-4, with D perhaps matching TRBD1 (6 bases). This CDR3 is 15 amino acids long. Germline CDR1 is LNHNV and CDR2 is YYDKDF (reference sequence). The V gene lost 0 bases and the J gene lost 8 bases, with 13 bases spanning the gap. In nucleotides, the CDR3 is TGTGCCACCAGCAGAGATGGAACAGGGAGAGAAAAACTGTTTTTT. As protein: CATSRDGTGREKLFF. The variable domain in full, with the rest retrieved from reference TRBV15 and TRBJ1-4, is DAMVIQNPRYQVTQFGKPVTLSCSQTLNHNVMYWYQQKSSQAPKLLFHYYDKDFNNEADTPDNFQSRRPNTSFCFLDIRSPGLGDTAMYLCATSRDGTGREKLFFGSGTQLSVL.

V gene TRBV4-1 combines with J gene TRBJ2-7; D call uncertain. CDR1 is MGHRA, CDR2 YSYEKL, per germline. Trimming removed 1 base at V and 2 bases at J, with 15 bases between. CDR3 length equals 16 residues. This CDR3 is CASSQAHRSGAYEQYF. The CDR3 nucleotides read TGCGCCAGCAGCCAAGCCCACAGATCTGGTGCCTACGAGCAGTACTTC.

This chain connects TRBV5-1 to TRBJ1-1; weak D call: TRBD1 (6 bases). Germline V CDR1 and CDR2: SGHRS, YFSETQ. The V gene lost 0 bases and the J gene lost 3 bases, with 9 bases spanning the gap. CDR3 length: 14 residues. The CDR3 nucleotides read TGCGCCAGCAGCTTGGGACAGGTCGACACTGAAGCTTTCTTT. It encodes CASSLGQVDTEAFF.

The gene calls are TRBV5-1 and TRBJ2-1, with 15 bases that match TRBD2. CDR3 length equals 17 residues. Germline lookup yields CDR1 SGHRS and CDR2 YFSETQ. With V trimmed by 2 bases and J by 5 bases, 5 bases remained unmatched. CDR3 residues: CASSFLGLAGGNNEQFF. Here the CDR3 DNA reads TGCGCCAGCAGCTTTCTAGGACTAGCGGGAGGGAACAATGAGCAGTTCTTC.

The chain links TRBV5-5 to TRBJ2-5; D call uncertain. In germline, CDR1 is SGHKS, CDR2 YYEKEE (reference sequence). Trimming took 1 base from V and 5 from J, leaving 18 bases between them. CDR3 size: 16 residues. The CDR3 coding sequence is TGTGCCAGCAGCTTGTATGGAGTTACCGGTTTGGAGACCCAGTACTTC. It encodes CASSLYGVTGLETQYF.